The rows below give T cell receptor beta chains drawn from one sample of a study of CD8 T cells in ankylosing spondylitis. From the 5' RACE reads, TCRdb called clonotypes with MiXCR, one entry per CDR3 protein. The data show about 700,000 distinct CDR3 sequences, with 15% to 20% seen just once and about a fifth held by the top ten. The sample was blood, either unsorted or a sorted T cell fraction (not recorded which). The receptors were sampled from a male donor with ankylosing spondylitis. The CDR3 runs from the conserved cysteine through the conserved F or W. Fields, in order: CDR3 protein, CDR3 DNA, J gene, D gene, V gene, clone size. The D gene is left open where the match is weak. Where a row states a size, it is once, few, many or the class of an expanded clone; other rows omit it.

CASSPTTGARVEQYF | TGTGCCAGCAGTCCTACGACAGGGGCCCGGGTCGAGCAGTACTTC | TRBJ2-7 | TRBD1 | TRBV12-3/TRBV12-4 | .
CASSDPPGQGALEAFF | TGTGCCAGCAGTGACCCCCCGGGACAGGGGGCTCTTGAAGCTTTCTTT | TRBJ1-1 | TRBD1 | TRBV6-1 | .
CASSSRTGGLNTEAFF | TGTGCCAGCAGCTCTCGGACAGGTGGGCTGAACACTGAAGCTTTCTTT | TRBJ1-1 | TRBD1 | TRBV7-8 | .
CATSKGTGRTDTQYF | TGTGCCACCAGCAAAGGGACAGGGAGGACAGATACGCAGTATTTT | TRBJ2-3 | TRBD1 | TRBV15 | .
CASSLISDKAFF | TGTGCCAGCAGCTTAATTTCAGATAAAGCTTTCTTT | TRBJ1-1 | . | TRBV7-9 | few
CATSKPVSSYNEQFF | TGTGCCACCAGCAAACCTGTAAGCTCCTACAATGAGCAGTTCTTC | TRBJ2-1 | . | TRBV15 | .
CSVGGITGETQYF | TGCAGCGTAGGCGGGATAACGGGGGAGACCCAGTACTTC | TRBJ2-5 | . | TRBV29-1 | few
CSAPLAGIYEQYF | TGCAGTGCCCCTCTAGCGGGAATCTACGAGCAGTACTTC | TRBJ2-7 | TRBD2 | TRBV20-1 | many
CASSSGGSYEQYF | TGTGCCAGCAGCTCCGGGGGCTCCTACGAGCAGTACTTC | TRBJ2-7 | . | TRBV28 | many
CSAIGLAGGRTDTQYF | TGCAGTGCTATCGGACTAGCGGGAGGAAGGACAGATACGCAGTATTTT | TRBJ2-3 | TRBD2 | TRBV20-1 | .
CASSSSDRNYEQYF | . | TRBJ2-7 | . | TRBV6-5 | .
CASSQDLGTSSHEQFF | TGCGCCAGCAGCCAAGATCTAGGGACTTCCTCCCATGAGCAGTTCTTC | TRBJ2-1 | . | TRBV4-1 | .
CASSTTGEPKETQYF | TGTGCCAGCAGTACCACAGGGGAACCCAAAGAGACCCAGTACTTC | TRBJ2-5 | TRBD1 | TRBV6-2/TRBV6-3 | .
CASSLSHPLGTQYF | TGTGCCAGCAGCTTATCTCACCCTTTAGGGACCCAGTACTTC | TRBJ2-5 | . | TRBV7-9 | few
CASSQVIAVYNEQFF | TGCGCCAGCAGCCAAGTGATTGCGGTATACAATGAGCAGTTCTTC | TRBJ2-1 | . | TRBV4-1 | many
CASSYSKAARETQYF | TGTGCCAGCAGTTACTCGAAGGCAGCTCGTGAGACCCAGTACTTC | TRBJ2-5 | . | TRBV6-5 | few
CASSLGGVRGGTF | TGTGCCAGCAGTCTAGGGGGGGTAAGAGGGGGGACCTTC | TRBJ2-5 | . | TRBV12-3/TRBV12-4 | .
CASSLAAGVYTGELFF | TGTGCCAGCAGCTTAGCGGCGGGAGTGTACACCGGGGAGCTGTTTTTT | TRBJ2-2 | TRBD2 | TRBV7-8 | .
CASSLAAAGEGNTIYF | TGTGCCAGCAGCTTAGCGGCGGCAGGGGAAGGAAACACCATATATTTT | TRBJ1-3 | . | TRBV11-2 | few
CASSRDGGLDTQYF | TGCGCCAGCAGCCGGGACGGAGGGTTAGATACGCAGTATTTT | TRBJ2-3 | . | TRBV5-1 | few
CASSLAGHGGELFF | TGTGCCAGCAGCTTAGCTGGGCATGGCGGGGAGCTGTTTTTT | TRBJ2-2 | . | TRBV7-8 | few
CASSEGQEVGYTF | TGTGCCAGCAGTGAAGGGCAGGAGGTGGGCTACACCTTC | TRBJ1-2 | . | TRBV25-1 | .
CASSSGGGDYNEQFF | TGCGCCAGCTCAAGTGGTGGTGGGGATTACAATGAGCAGTTCTTC | TRBJ2-1 | . | TRBV5-1 | many
CASSAQPRVRGTEAFF | TGTGCCAGCAGTGCCCAACCAAGGGTTAGGGGCACTGAAGCTTTCTTT | TRBJ1-1 | . | TRBV2 | .
CASSLSRLAGVNEQFF | TGTGCCAGCAGCTTATCTCGGCTAGCGGGAGTCAATGAGCAGTTCTTC | TRBJ2-1 | TRBD2 | TRBV11-3 | .
CASSLGTGDPYEQYF | TGTGCCAGCTCTCTAGGGACAGGGGACCCCTACGAGCAGTACTTC | TRBJ2-7 | TRBD1 | TRBV18 | .
CASSPHPGGGLYNEQFF | TGTGCCAGCAGCCCCCATCCGGGGGGGGGGCTCTACAATGAGCAGTTCTTC | TRBJ2-1 | TRBD2 | TRBV7-8 | few
CASSQSGTGFYAEAFF | TGCGCCAGCAGCCAATCCGGGACAGGCTTTTACGCTGAAGCTTTCTTT | TRBJ1-1 | TRBD1 | TRBV4-3 | .
CASSYTVSNTGELFF | TGTGCCAGCAGTTACACGGTCAGCAACACCGGGGAGCTGTTTTTT | TRBJ2-2 | . | TRBV6-2/TRBV6-3 | few
CATSRVLMSNTDTQYF | TGTGCCACCAGCAGAGTGTTGATGTCTAACACAGATACGCAGTATTTT | TRBJ2-3 | . | TRBV15 | many
CASSIAGRGGYEQFF | TGTGCCAGTAGTATAGCTGGGCGGGGGGGCTATGAGCAGTTCTTC | TRBJ2-1 | TRBD2 | TRBV19 | few